The rows below give T cell receptor beta chains drawn from one sample of a study of blood T cell repertoires in COVID-19. The assay was immunoSEQ multiplex PCR, and TCRdb's table has in-frame clones only and misses some. The sample carries some 320,000 clones, roughly 90% recorded once. The sequenced sample was PBMCs or T cells enriched from blood (not recorded which). The origin of the receptors is a man aged 55-75 years who had recovered from COVID-19. CDR3s leave out the opening cysteine and the closing phenylalanine or tryptophan.

J gene | V gene | CDR3 protein
TRBJ2-1 | TRBV7-3 | ASSLVGGGNNEQF
TRBJ2-2 | TRBV7-8 | ASSWGTSGITGELF
TRBJ1-4 | TRBV30 | AWSAGGNEKLF
TRBJ1-1 | TRBV7-9 | ASSLKGTRTEAF
TRBJ2-1 | TRBV12-3/TRBV12-4 | ASSFSNEQF
TRBJ2-7 | TRBV10-3 | AISEIGTSGRSEQY
TRBJ2-6 | TRBV4-3 | ASSQEGATGANVLT
TRBJ1-2 | TRBV18 | ASSPPGQAGYT
TRBJ1-1 | TRBV19 | ASSSLPTRSGAF
TRBJ1-3 | TRBV13 | ASRGGNTIY
TRBJ2-1 | TRBV12-3/TRBV12-4 | ASKSMSGEQF
TRBJ1-4 | TRBV5-1 | ASTLGTDEKLF
TRBJ1-4 | TRBV5-1 | ASSLTGATNEKLF
TRBJ2-1 | TRBV5-1 | ASSQMTSGSSLETYNEQF
TRBJ1-5 | TRBV5-6 | ASSLPRTGEVSNQPQH
TRBJ2-4 | TRBV7-3 | ASSSGQGATKNIQY
TRBJ2-7 | TRBV5-5 | ASSWTGYEQY
TRBJ1-3 | TRBV5-1 | ASRYGSGGTSGNTIY
TRBJ2-3 | TRBV7-3 | ASRGYGDTQY
TRBJ1-6 | TRBV5-4 | ASRDVLGASQNSPLH
TRBJ1-3 | TRBV3-1/TRBV3-2 | ASSQALGQTSGNTIY
TRBJ1-2 | TRBV5-4 | ASSSGDHGYT
TRBJ2-1 | TRBV7-2 | ASSLDSSGVYNEQF
TRBJ2-3 | TRBV11-2 | ASSTYSTPTDTQY
TRBJ2-2 | TRBV5-4 | ASRPEAQTGELF
TRBJ1-1 | TRBV5-5 | ASSLGAPVNTEAF
TRBJ1-1 | TRBV6-5 | ASSYSTGGEYTEAF
TRBJ1-1 | TRBV12-3/TRBV12-4 | ASSQPGGTEAF
TRBJ2-5 | TRBV4-2 | ASSQDLRGTQY
TRBJ2-7 | TRBV5-5 | ASSLASRWAIEQY
TRBJ1-1 | TRBV10-3 | AITTGPMNTEAF
TRBJ1-2 | TRBV10-3 | AISPRDKNYGYT
TRBJ2-1 | TRBV5-1 | ASSLAYSSYNEQF